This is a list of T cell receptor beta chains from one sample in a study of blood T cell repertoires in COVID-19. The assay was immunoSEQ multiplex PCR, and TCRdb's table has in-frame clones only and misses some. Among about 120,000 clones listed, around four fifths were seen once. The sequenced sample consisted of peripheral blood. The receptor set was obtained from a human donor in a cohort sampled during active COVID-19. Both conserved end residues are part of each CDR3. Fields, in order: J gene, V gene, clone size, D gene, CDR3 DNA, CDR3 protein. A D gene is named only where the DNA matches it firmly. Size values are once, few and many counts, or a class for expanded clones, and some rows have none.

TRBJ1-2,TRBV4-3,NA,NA,TGCGCCAGCAGCCAAGGGCTGCAGGGGTATGGCTACACCTTC,CASSQGLQGYGYTF
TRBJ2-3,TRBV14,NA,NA,TGTGCCAGCAGCCATACTAGAGATACGCAGTATTTT,CASSHTRDTQYF
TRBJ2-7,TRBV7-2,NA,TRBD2,TGTGCCAGCAGCCTCTGGGAGGGCCGCTACGAGCAGTACTTC,CASSLWEGRYEQYF
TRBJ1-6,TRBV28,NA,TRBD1,TGTGCCAGCAGTGCGACCTCGGGACAGGGTTTCTATTCACCCCTCCACTTT,CASSATSGQGFYSPLHF
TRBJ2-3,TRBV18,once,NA,TGTGCCAGCTCACCACTGCTGGGAGGTAGCACAGATACGCAGTATTTT,CASSPLLGGSTDTQYF
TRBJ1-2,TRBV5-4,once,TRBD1,TGTGCCAGCAGCCCTATGGGGGACAGGGGGTATGGCTACACCTTC,CASSPMGDRGYGYTF
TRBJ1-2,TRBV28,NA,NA,TGTGCCAGCAGCCAATACACGGGGGTAAACTATGGCTACACCTTC,CASSQYTGVNYGYTF
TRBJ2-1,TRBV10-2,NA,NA,TGCGCCAGTACCAGGGCGGATGAGCAGTTCTTC,CASTRADEQFF
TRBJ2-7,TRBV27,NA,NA,TGTGCCAGCAGTTTAAGGCGGAAATACGAGCAGTACTTC,CASSLRRKYEQYF
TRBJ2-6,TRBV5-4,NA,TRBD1,TGTGCCAGCAGCTCAGGGGGCTCTGGGGCCAACGTCCTGACTTTC,CASSSGGSGANVLTF
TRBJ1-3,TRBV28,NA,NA,TGTGCCAGCAGTGGCAGGGTAGAAGGAAACACCATATATTTT,CASSGRVEGNTIYF
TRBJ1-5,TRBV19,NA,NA,TGTGCCAGTAGTATAAACGTCCAGGGCAGGCAGCCCCAGCATTTT,CASSINVQGRQPQHF
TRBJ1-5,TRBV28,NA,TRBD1,TGTGCCAGCAGTTTCGGGAGGTCAGGGGGCGATCAGCCCCAGCATTTT,CASSFGRSGGDQPQHF
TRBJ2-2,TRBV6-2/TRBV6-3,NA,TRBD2,TGTGCCAGCAGTTACTCTTTGAGGCTAGCGGGTGCGAACACCGGGGAGCTGTTTTTT,CASSYSLRLAGANTGELFF
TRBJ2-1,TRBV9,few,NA,TGTGCCAGCAGCGTGACGGGACTCCGACTCAATGAGCAGTTCTTC,CASSVTGLRLNEQFF
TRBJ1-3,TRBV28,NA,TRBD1,TGTGCCAGCAGTAAAGGGGGCGCTGGCGGTAACACCATATATTTT,CASSKGGAGGNTIYF
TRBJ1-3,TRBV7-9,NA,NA,TGTGCCAGCATCCTTTCCTACAGGGCTGGAAACACCATATATTTT,CASILSYRAGNTIYF
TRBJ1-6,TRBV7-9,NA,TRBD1,TGTGCCAGCAGCTCGCTCCGGGACAGCTATTCACCCCTCCACTTT,CASSSLRDSYSPLHF
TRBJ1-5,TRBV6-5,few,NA,TGTGCCAGCAACCCCCGAGGGAGCAATCAGCCCCAGCATTTT,CASNPRGSNQPQHF
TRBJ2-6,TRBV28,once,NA,TGTGCCAGCAGTCGAATTAGCTCTGGGGCCAACGTCCTGACTTTC,CASSRISSGANVLTF
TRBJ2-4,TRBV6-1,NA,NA,TGTGCCAGCAGTGAAATTCTTAAAAACATTCAGTACTTC,CASSEILKNIQYF
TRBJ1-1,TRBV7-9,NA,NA,TGTGCCAGCAGCTTGGAGAGGATCCAGTCATCTGAAGCTTTCTTT,CASSLERIQSSEAFF
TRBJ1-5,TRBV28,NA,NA,TGTGCCAGCAGTCGGTCGGGGTCACCCAATCAGCCCCAGCATTTT,CASSRSGSPNQPQHF
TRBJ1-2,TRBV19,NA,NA,TGTGCCAGTAGTGCACAGGGCTATCAAGGCTACACCTTC,CASSAQGYQGYTF
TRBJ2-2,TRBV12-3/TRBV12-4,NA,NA,TGTGCCGCCGGGGTAACGAACACCGGGGAGCTGTTTTTT,CAAGVTNTGELFF
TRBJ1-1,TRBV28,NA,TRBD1,TGTGCCAGCAGCCCCGGGACAGGGTGGACTGAAGCTTTCTTT,CASSPGTGWTEAFF
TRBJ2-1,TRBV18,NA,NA,TGTGCCAGCTCACCCGGCCCACGCAGGGTCAATGAGCAGTTCTTC,CASSPGPRRVNEQFF
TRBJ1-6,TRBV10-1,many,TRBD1,TGCGCCAGCAGTGAGTTTAGGACAGGGGGGCATTCACCCCTCCACTTT,CASSEFRTGGHSPLHF
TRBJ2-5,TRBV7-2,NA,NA,TGTGCCAGCAGCCCTACCGGGGGGCCGGGGGAGACCCAGTACTTC,CASSPTGGPGETQYF
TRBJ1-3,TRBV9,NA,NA,TGTGCCAGCGGGAGCTCTGGAAACACCATATATTTT,CASGSSGNTIYF
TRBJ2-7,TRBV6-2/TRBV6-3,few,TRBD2,TGTGCCAGCAGTTACCCCAGCGGGGGGGCCTACGAGCAGTACTTC,CASSYPSGGAYEQYF
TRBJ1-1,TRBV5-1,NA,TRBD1,TGCGCCAGCAGCCCTGGGACAGGCACTGAAGCTTTCTTT,CASSPGTGTEAFF
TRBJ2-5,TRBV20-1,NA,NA,TGCAGTGCTAGTCCCCTATTTGACCGGGTCGGGGAGACCCAGTACTTC,CSASPLFDRVGETQYF
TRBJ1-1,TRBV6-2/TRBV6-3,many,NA,TGTGCCAGCAGTTACGGGGCCGCGAACACTGAAGCTTTCTTT,CASSYGAANTEAFF
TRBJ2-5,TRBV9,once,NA,TGTGCCAGCAGCCCTCTACTAGGGATGGAGACCCAGTACTTC,CASSPLLGMETQYF
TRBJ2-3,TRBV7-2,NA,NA,TGTGCCAGCAGCGCCCGCAGGGATTCAGATACGCAGTATTTT,CASSARRDSDTQYF
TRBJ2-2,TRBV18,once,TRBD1,TGTGCCAGCTCGGAGCTCGGGACAGGGTACGCCGGGGAGCTGTTTTTT,CASSELGTGYAGELFF
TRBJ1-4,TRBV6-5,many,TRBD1,TGTGCCACAGGGGGGAATCTGCCGAATGAAAAACTGTTTTTT,CATGGNLPNEKLFF
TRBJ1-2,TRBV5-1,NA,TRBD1,TGCGCCAGCAGCTCACAGGGGTCTAGTGTTGATGGCTACACCTTC,CASSSQGSSVDGYTF
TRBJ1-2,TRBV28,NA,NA,TGTGCCAGCAGTTACGGGGACTATGGCTACACCTTC,CASSYGDYGYTF
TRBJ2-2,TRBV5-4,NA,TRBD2,TGTGCCAGCAGCTCCGAACTAGCGGGGAACACCGGGGAGCTGTTTTTT,CASSSELAGNTGELFF
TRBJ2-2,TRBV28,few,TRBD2,TGTGCCAGCAGGCCTCCCGCGGGGCGGGAGCGAACCGGGGAGCTGTTTTTT,CASRPPAGRERTGELFF
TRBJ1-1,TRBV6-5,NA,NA,TGTGCCACCAACACCGGGGAGGGCAGGCAAGCTTTCTTT,CATNTGEGRQAFF
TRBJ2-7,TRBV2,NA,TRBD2,TGTGCCAGCTCCCTAGCGGGAGTATCTCGGGAGCAGTACTTC,CASSLAGVSREQYF
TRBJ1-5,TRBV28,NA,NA,TGTGCCAGCAGTTTCGTTTATGATCAGCCCCAGCATTTT,CASSFVYDQPQHF
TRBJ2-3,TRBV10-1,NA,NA,TGCGCCAGCAGTGAAATTGTGTTCGGGGTCCGCCTTTTAGATACGCAGTATTTT,CASSEIVFGVRLLDTQYF
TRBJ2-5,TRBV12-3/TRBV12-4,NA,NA,TGTGCCAGCACCGCAGGGGAGACCCAGTACTTC,CASTAGETQYF
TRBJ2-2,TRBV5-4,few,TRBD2,TGTGCCAGCAGCTCCGTACTAGCGGGGGGGTCGAACACCGGGGAGCTGTTTTTT,CASSSVLAGGSNTGELFF
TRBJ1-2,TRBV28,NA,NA,TGTGCCAGCAGGCCCTTGGGGGCAGCTAACTATGGCTACACCTTC,CASRPLGAANYGYTF
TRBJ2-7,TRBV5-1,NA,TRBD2,TGCGCCAGCAGCTTGGAAGCGGGAGGGGACGAGCAGTACTTC,CASSLEAGGDEQYF
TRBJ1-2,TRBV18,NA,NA,TGTGCCAGCTCATCAGGACAGCGTCCAGAGGGGGGCTACACCTTC,CASSSGQRPEGGYTF
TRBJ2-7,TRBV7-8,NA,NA,TGTGCCAGCAGCTCGGTCAGGGGATCGGGACCTAGGGGATTC,CASSSVRGSGPRGF
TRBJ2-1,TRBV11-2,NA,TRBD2,TGTGCCAGCAGCCCCCGAATAGCGGGAGTCTACAATGAGCAGTTCTTC,CASSPRIAGVYNEQFF